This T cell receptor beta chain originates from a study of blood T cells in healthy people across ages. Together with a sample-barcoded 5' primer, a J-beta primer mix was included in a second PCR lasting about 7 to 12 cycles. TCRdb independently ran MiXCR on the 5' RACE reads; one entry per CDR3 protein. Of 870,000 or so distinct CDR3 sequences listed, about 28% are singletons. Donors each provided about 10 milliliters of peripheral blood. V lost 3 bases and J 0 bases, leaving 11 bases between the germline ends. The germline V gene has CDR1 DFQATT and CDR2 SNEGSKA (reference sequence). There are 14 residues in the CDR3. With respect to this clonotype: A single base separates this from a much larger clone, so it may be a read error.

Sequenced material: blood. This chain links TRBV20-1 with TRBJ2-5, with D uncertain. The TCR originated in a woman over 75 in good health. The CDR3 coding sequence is TGCAGTGCTAGTCCCACTGAGCACCAAGAGACCCAGTACTTC. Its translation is CSASPTEHQETQYF.